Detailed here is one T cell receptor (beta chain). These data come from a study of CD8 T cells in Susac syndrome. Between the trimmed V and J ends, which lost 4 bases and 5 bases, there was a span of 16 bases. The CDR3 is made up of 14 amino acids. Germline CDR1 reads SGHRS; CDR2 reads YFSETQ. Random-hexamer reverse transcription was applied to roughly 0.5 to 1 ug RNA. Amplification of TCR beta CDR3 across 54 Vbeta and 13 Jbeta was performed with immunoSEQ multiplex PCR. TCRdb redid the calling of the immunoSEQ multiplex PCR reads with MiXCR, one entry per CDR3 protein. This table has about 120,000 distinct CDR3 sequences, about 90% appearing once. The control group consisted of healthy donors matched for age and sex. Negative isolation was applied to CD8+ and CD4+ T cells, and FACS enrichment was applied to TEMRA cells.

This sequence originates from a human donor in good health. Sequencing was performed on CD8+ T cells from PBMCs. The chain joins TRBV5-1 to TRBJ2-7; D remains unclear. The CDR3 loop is CASSPGTAPNEQYF. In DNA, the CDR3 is TGCGCCAGCAGCCCCGGAACAGCCCCTAACGAGCAGTACTTC. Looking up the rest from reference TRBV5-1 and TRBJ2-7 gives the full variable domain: KAGVTQTPRYLIKTRGQQVTLSCSPISGHRSVSWYQQTPGQGLQFLFEYFSETQRNKGNFPGRFSGRQFSNSRSEMNVSTLELGDSALYLCASSPGTAPNEQYFGPGTRLTVT.